These 30 T cell receptor beta chains came from one sample sequenced in a study of CD8+ T cells in alopecia areata (dated by TCRdb to 2017 to 2018). From alopecia areata patients, peripheral blood was collected along with lesional scalp punch biopsies. The library relied on the immunoSEQ multiplex PCR assay. RNA was extracted from all samples and reverse transcribed into cDNA as template for TCR sequencing. TCRdb stores this immuneACCESS table with in-frame sequences only. Part of the clones is absent; in the studies checked, under half of the shortfall reflects unresolved V genes, and no reason is known for the rest. The sample contains about 15,000 clones, 45% to 65% of them found a single time. The top ten hold 9% to 15% of the sample. Sequenced sample: skin. The receptors come from a human donor with alopecia areata.

The chain recombines TRBV7-9 with TRBJ1-2; D gene uncertain. The CDR3 has 11 amino acids. Germline V CDR1 and CDR2: SEHNR, FQNEAQ (reference sequence). Trimming stripped 6 bases from V and 2 bases from J, with 4 bases between. The CDR3 nucleotides read TGTGCCAGCAGTTCAAACTATGGCTACACCTTC. Translated: CASSSNYGYTF.

The rearrangement links TRBV9 to TRBJ2-7; D remains ambiguous. This CDR3 has 13 amino acids. CDR1 is SGDLS and CDR2 is YYNGEE in the germline V gene. Trimming took 2 bases from V and 3 from J, leaving 9 bases between them. For the CDR3, the DNA is TGTGCCAGCAGCGTTCAACCCTACTACGAGCAGTACTTC. Its protein product is CASSVQPYYEQYF.

There are a few counts of this clone. This chain connects TRBV5-1 to TRBJ1-1, with D unclear. The CDR3 runs to 11 residues. V lost 5 bases, J lost 3 bases, and 5 bases lay in between. Germline V gives CDR1 SGHRS, CDR2 YFSETQ. CDR3 DNA sequence: TGCGCCAGCAGGTTGCACACTGAAGCTTTCTTT. It specifies CASRLHTEAFF.

This clone was picked up a small number of times. The V gene is TRBV4-2, the J gene TRBJ2-7, with D perhaps assigned TRBD1 or TRBD2 (5 bases each). This CDR3 has 15 residues. Germline assignment: CDR1 LGHNA and CDR2 YNFKEQ. V gave up 2 bases and J gave up 3 bases, with 14 bases separating them. CDR3 sequence (DNA): TGTGCCAGCAGCCAACGGTCCGGGACGGACTACGAGCAGTACTTC. Translation: CASSQRSGTDYEQYF.

This chain links TRBV10-1 with TRBJ2-7; the D is unclear. Trimming cost V 2 bases and J 4 bases, with 6 bases left between them. Per the germline V gene, CDR1 is WNHNN and CDR2 is SYGVQD (reference sequence). CDR3 length: 12 amino acids. The CDR3 sequence is CASSEVGYEQYF. CDR3 coding DNA: TGCGCCAGCAGTGAGGTCGGTTACGAGCAGTACTTC.

The rearrangement links TRBV5-8 to TRBJ2-1, with TRBD1 matching 7 bases. Germline trimming cut 4 bases from V and 8 bases from J; bases unmatched to any gene: 3. The CDR3 totals 12 residues. Germline CDR1 SGHTS, CDR2 YDEGEE. The CDR3: CASSPDRHEQFF. CDR3 nucleotide sequence: TGTGCCAGCAGCCCGGACAGGCATGAGCAGTTCTTC.

The chain has TRBV4-1 and TRBJ1-5; TRBD1 is a possible D gene (6 bases). The germline V gene encodes CDR1 MGHRA and CDR2 YSYEKL. The CDR3 totals 16 residues. Trimming shortened V by 4 bases and J by 0 bases, and 13 bases separated the two germline ends. This CDR3 is CASSRITGNSNQPQHF. CDR3 sequence (DNA): TGCGCCAGCAGCCGGATCACAGGGAATAGCAATCAGCCCCAGCATTTT.

The chain uses TRBV7-9 and TRBJ2-7; D is possibly TRBD1 or TRBD2 (5 bases each). CDR1 is SEHNR, CDR2 FQNEAQ, per germline (reference sequence). V dropped 5 bases and J dropped 2 bases, with 19 bases sitting between them. The CDR3 runs to 16 residues. CDR3 in amino acids: CASSASEGFFPYEQYF. The DNA of the CDR3 is TGTGCCAGCAGCGCCAGCGAGGGGTTCTTCCCCTACGAGCAGTACTTC.

This chain connects TRBV18 to TRBJ1-1; tentative D call: TRBD1 (6 bases). CDR3 length equals 15 residues. CDR1 KGHSH and CDR2 LQKENI come from the germline V gene. V was trimmed by 6 bases and J by 0 bases, leaving 14 bases between them. In nucleotides, the CDR3 is TGTGCCAGCTCCGACCAGGGGTTTGTGAACACTGAAGCTTTCTTT. Its translation: CASSDQGFVNTEAFF.

Written as DNA, the CDR3 is TGTGCCAGTAGATCCCTCAGGGGACTAGCGGGAGGAAGCTCCTACGAGCAGTACTTC. It encodes CASRSLRGLAGGSSYEQYF. This chain links TRBV19 with TRBJ2-7, with 15 positions matching TRBD2. Germline trimming cut 6 bases from V and 0 bases from J; bases unmatched to any gene: 12. Germline loops: CDR1 LNHDA, CDR2 SQIVND (reference sequence). The CDR3 extends over 19 amino acids.

The chain's CDR3 is CASSLNRGSYNEQFF. The CDR3 region has the DNA TGTGCCAGCAGCCTGAACAGGGGATCCTACAATGAGCAGTTCTTC. The chain has TRBV7-3 and TRBJ2-1; 7 bases map to TRBD1. CDR1 is SGHTA and CDR2 is FQGTGA in the germline V gene. V was clipped by 5 bases and J by 1 base; unmatched bases: 5. This CDR3 is built from 15 residues.

This clone is medium-sized. J is TRBJ2-1 and V is TRBV12-2; the DNA was not compared with TRBD2, the D call given in the table. TRBV12-2 is given as a pseudogene. The CDR3 has 17 amino acids. CDR3 loop: CASRLAQREDSYNEQFF. The CDR3 nucleotides read TGTGCAAGTCGCTTAGCACAACGGGAGGACTCATACAATGAGCAGTTCTTC.

Regarding this clone: Other DNA sequences in this sample translate to the same CDR3. This chain connects TRBV14 to TRBJ2-1; 10 positions match TRBD2. Germline loops: CDR1 SGHDN, CDR2 FVKESK. The CDR3 totals 14 residues. The junction had 3 bases not matched to a gene; V was cut back by 4 bases and J by 6 bases. CDR3 protein: CASSPWTSGNEQFF. CDR3 in DNA: TGTGCCAGCAGCCCGTGGACTAGCGGCAATGAGCAGTTCTTC.

V usage is TRBV28 and J usage is TRBJ2-7, with 7 positions matching TRBD1. With 3 bases clipped from V and 2 bases from J, the junction kept 10 bases outside the gene matches. The CDR3 covers 16 residues. Germline CDR1 is MDHEN and CDR2 is SYDVKM. The CDR3 DNA sequence: TGTGCCAGCAGTTTTGGAACAGGAGACAGGGCCTACGAGCAGTACTTC. This translates into CASSFGTGDRAYEQYF.

The chain links TRBV18 to TRBJ2-5; no definite D call. Trimming took 6 bases from V and 2 from J, leaving 13 bases between them. The V gene's germline CDR1 is KGHSH and CDR2 LQKENI. The length of the CDR3 is 14 residues. The CDR3, as DNA: TGTGCCAGCTCCCCGGTGCCCCGGCAAGAGACCCAGTACTTC. Amino acids: CASSPVPRQETQYF. Together with reference TRBV18 and TRBJ2-5, the CDR3 gives the full variable domain: NAGVMQNPRHLVRRRGQEARLRCSPMKGHSHVYWYRQLPEEGLKFMVYLQKENIIDESGMPKERFSAEFPKEGPSILRIQQVVRGDSAAYFCASSPVPRQETQYFGPGTRLLVL.

This clone was counted a single time. The V call is TRBV6-5, the J call TRBJ2-5; 7 bases map to TRBD2. Unmatched junction bases numbered 10, after V lost 5 bases and J lost 7 bases. The germline gives CDR1 MNHEY, CDR2 SVGAGI. The CDR3 spans 14 residues. This CDR3 is CASSPAGVVGTQYF. The CDR3 nucleotides read TGTGCCAGCAGTCCGGCGGGAGTGGTTGGGACCCAGTACTTC.

The chain uses TRBV15 and TRBJ1-2; D is possibly TRBD1 (5 bases). CDR3 length: 13 residues. V gave up 0 bases and J gave up 6 bases, with 8 bases separating them. Germline V lookup: CDR1 LNHNV, CDR2 YYDKDF (reference sequence). The CDR3 reads CATSRDRGDGYTF. The CDR3 DNA reads TGTGCCACCAGCAGAGATCGGGGGGATGGCTACACCTTC.

The genes are TRBV19 and TRBJ2-7; tentatively, D is TRBD1 or TRBD2 (6 bases each). The germline V gene has CDR1 LNHDA and CDR2 SQIVND (reference sequence). Trimming left V 1 base short and J 3 bases short, with 19 bases between. This CDR3 region has 17 residues. CDR3 in amino acids: CASSIVGGSHPLYEQYF. As DNA, the CDR3 is TGTGCCAGTAGTATAGTAGGGGGGAGCCATCCCCTCTACGAGCAGTACTTC.

This rearrangement joins TRBV4-1 to TRBJ2-3, with 8 nucleotides matching TRBD2. Trimming at V came to 4 bases and at J to 2 bases, leaving 5 bases not matched to a gene. This CDR3 is 15 amino acids long. The germline V gene has CDR1 MGHRA and CDR2 YSYEKL. Written as DNA, the CDR3 is TGCGCCAGCAGCCGAACTAGCGGTCTCACAGATACGCAGTATTTT. The encoded protein is CASSRTSGLTDTQYF.

The chain combines TRBV7-6 with TRBJ2-1; 9 bases are a match to TRBD2. V trimming: 5 bases; J trimming: 9 bases; junction bases outside the gene matches: 2. Germline assignment: CDR1 SGHVS and CDR2 FNYEAQ. The CDR3 length is 12 residues. The CDR3 coding sequence is TGTGCCAGCAGCATTAGCGGGAGTGAGCAGTTCTTC. Its protein product is CASSISGSEQFF.

The chain joins TRBV5-1 to TRBJ2-1, with TRBD2 matching over 12 bases. The V gene's germline CDR1 is SGHRS and CDR2 YFSETQ. With 0 bases clipped from V and 8 bases from J, the junction kept 15 bases outside the gene matches. The CDR3 is 19 residues long. DNA of the CDR3: TGCGCCAGCAGCTTGGAACGCCCACTAGCGGGAGGATCATTTCATGAGCAGTTCTTC. Translating gives CASSLERPLAGGSFHEQFF.

This clone was counted between two and nine times. The rearrangement links TRBV7-8 to TRBJ2-2, with D possibly being TRBD2 (6 bases). The CDR3 has 17 residues. V was clipped by 5 bases and J by 7 bases, with 23 bases between them. Germline V gene lookup returns CDR1 SGHVS and CDR2 FQNEAQ. The CDR3 protein is CASSPWGGGRRVGELFF. The CDR3 DNA sequence: TGTGCCAGCAGCCCCTGGGGAGGAGGGAGAAGAGTCGGGGAGCTGTTTTTT.

The chain combines TRBV10-3 with TRBJ2-1; D gene uncertain. The CDR3 runs 14 residues. Looked up from germline, CDR1 is ENHRY and CDR2 is SYGVKD. The V and J ends lost 8 bases and 4 bases respectively, with 15 bases between them. The CDR3 is CAISLPSTYNEQFF. Here the CDR3 DNA reads TGTGCCATCTCACTTCCTTCGACTTACAATGAGCAGTTCTTC.

The J gene is TRBJ1-5, the V gene TRBV18; 9 bases are a match to TRBD1. CDR3 length: 16 amino acids. V trimming: 3 bases; J trimming: 6 bases; junction bases outside the gene matches: 9. CDR1 and CDR2 (germline): KGHSH, LQKENI. CDR3 region: CASSPTGTGIFQPQHF. In nucleotides, the CDR3 is TGTGCCAGCTCACCGACCGGGACAGGGATTTTTCAGCCCCAGCATTTT.

J is TRBJ1-5 and V is TRBV7-8; no definite D call. The V and J ends lost 2 bases and 4 bases respectively, with 9 bases between them. This CDR3 has 14 amino acids. Per germline, CDR1 SGHVS and CDR2 FQNEAQ. In DNA form, the CDR3 reads TGTGCCAGCAGCTTACTCGGTGGAAATCAGCCCCAGCATTTT. Translation: CASSLLGGNQPQHF.

The CDR3 DNA sequence: TGTGCCAGCAGCCATCCCGGACAGGGGAGAATCCAAGAGACCCAGTACTTC. This encodes CASSHPGQGRIQETQYF. The V call is TRBV5-4, the J call TRBJ2-5; TRBD1 aligns across 9 bases. The CDR3 is 17 residues long. CDR1 is SGHNT and CDR2 is YYREEE in the germline V gene (reference sequence). Trimming at V came to 4 bases and at J to 1 base, leaving 11 bases not matched to a gene.

This chain connects TRBV7-2 to TRBJ2-6, with D possibly TRBD2 on 5 matching bases. Trimming removed 4 bases from V and 4 bases from J, with 23 bases in between. This CDR3 comprises 19 residues. Germline values: CDR1 SGHTA, CDR2 FQGNSA. The CDR3 bases are TGTGCCAGCAGCTCTAGACGAGGGAGTACGGCCCGGGGGGCCAACGTCCTGACTTTC. It translates to CASSSRRGSTARGANVLTF. The complete variable domain, with remaining parts taken from reference TRBV7-2 and TRBJ2-6, reads GAGVSQSPSNKVTEKGKDVELRCDPISGHTALYWYRQSLGQGLEFLIYFQGNSAPDKSGLPSDRFSAERTGGSVSTLTIQRTQQEDSAVYLCASSSRRGSTARGANVLTFGAGSRLTVL.

This clone was recorded once. The chain carries TRBV7-2 and TRBJ2-5; D may be TRBD2 (5 bases). Germline V gives CDR1 SGHTA, CDR2 FQGNSA. The CDR3 loop spans 15 amino acids. V gave up 0 bases and J gave up 7 bases, with 15 bases separating them. The CDR3 loop is CASSLARAEHGTQYF. In DNA form, the CDR3 reads TGTGCCAGCAGCTTAGCGAGGGCAGAACATGGGACCCAGTACTTC.

This clone turned up a few times. The chain employs TRBV29-1 and TRBJ2-1; D may be TRBD1 or TRBD2 (5 bases each). Germline loops: CDR1 SQVTM, CDR2 ANQGSEA. The CDR3 runs 14 residues. V dropped 6 bases and J dropped 4 bases, with 16 bases sitting between them. CDR3 DNA sequence: TGCAGCGTCCGGGGCAGGGTAGATTACAATGAGCAGTTCTTC. This encodes CSVRGRVDYNEQFF.

The sample holds a few counts of this clone. This chain links TRBV7-9 with TRBJ2-6; D unresolved. CDR3 length equals 16 residues. The germline gives CDR1 SEHNR, CDR2 FQNEAQ (reference sequence). V was shortened by 1 base and J by 0 bases, with 7 bases between the two germline ends. The CDR3 DNA follows: TGTGCCAGCAGCTTAGGGGGTCTCTCTGGGGCCAACGTCCTGACTTTC. It translates to CASSLGGLSGANVLTF.